A single sample gave rise to the 31 T cell receptor beta chains below, sequenced in a study of blood T cells in healthy people across ages. Through a sample-barcoded 5' primer and a J-beta primer mix, a second PCR was run for about 6 to 12 cycles. TCRdb re-derived calls from the 5' RACE reads in MiXCR, one entry per CDR3 protein. The sample has hundreds of thousands of distinct CDR3 sequences; approximately 59% are singletons. The material sequenced was blood. The receptors stem from a man aged 25 to 40 in good health.

The rearrangement links TRBV28 to TRBJ2-7; TRBD1 aligns across 10 bases. This CDR3 contains 16 residues. Per the germline V gene, CDR1 is MDHEN and CDR2 is SYDVKM. V dropped 3 bases and J dropped 6; count of bases not matched to a gene: 11. The CDR3 nucleotides are TGTGCCAGCAGTTTTCCCGTCGGACAGGGGGATCTCGAGCAGTACTTC. Encoded protein: CASSFPVGQGDLEQYF.

This clonotype occurred many times. V usage is TRBV7-2 and J usage is TRBJ2-1; 7 nucleotides align to TRBD1. The CDR3 has 18 amino acids. Trimming cost V 4 bases and J 2 bases; bases outside gene matches: 14. Germline loops: CDR1 SGHTA, CDR2 FQGNSA. CDR3 loop: CASSWRQGSPVTYNEQFF. CDR3 DNA: TGTGCCAGCAGCTGGAGACAGGGATCCCCAGTCACCTACAATGAGCAGTTCTTC.

This chain's CDR3 is CASSFGENEKLFF. The CDR3 nucleotides read TGTGCCAGCAGTTTTGGCGAAAATGAAAAACTGTTTTTT. The J gene is TRBJ1-4, the V gene TRBV6-2 or TRBV6-3; D unclear. The germline gives CDR1 MNHEY, CDR2 SVGEGT. The V end was cut by 4 bases, the J end by 5 bases, with 8 bases between. This CDR3 comprises 13 residues.

This clonotype was detected only a few times. The chain combines TRBV7-9 with TRBJ2-1, with D possibly being TRBD1 or TRBD2 (6 bases each). The CDR3 totals 13 residues. V was trimmed by 10 bases and J by 4 bases, leaving 14 bases between them. Germline V gene lookup returns CDR1 SEHNR and CDR2 FQNEAQ (reference sequence). CDR3 loop: CATVEGGYNEQFF. CDR3 in DNA: TGTGCCACCGTCGAGGGGGGTTACAATGAGCAGTTCTTC.

As to this clonotype: Germline and junction disagree at one end, which may indicate a read error. The V call is TRBV7-9, the J call TRBJ2-3; D is possibly TRBD2 (6 bases). Germline assignment: CDR1 SEHNR and CDR2 FQNEAQ (reference sequence). This CDR3 comprises 12 residues. CDR3 loop: CASSPPGGTRYF. The CDR3 nucleotides read TGTGCCAGCAGCCCCCCCGGGGGAACGCGGTATTTT. Using reference TRBV7-9 and TRBJ2-3 for the parts outside the CDR3, the full variable domain is DTGVSQNPRHKITKRGQNVTFRCDPISEHNRLYWYRQTLGQGPEFLTYFQNEAQLEKSRLLSDRFSAERPKGSFSTLEIQRTEQGDSAMYLCASSPPGGTRYFGPGTRLTVL.

V and J are TRBV5-1 and TRBJ2-5; no definite D call. V lost 3 bases, J lost 4 bases, and 19 bases lay in between. Germline V gene lookup returns CDR1 SGHRS and CDR2 YFSETQ. The CDR3 has 16 amino acids. The chain's CDR3 is CASSYDGLGPGETQYF. CDR3 bases: TGCGCCAGCAGCTACGACGGCCTAGGCCCAGGAGAGACCCAGTACTTC.

This clonotype was found a few times. The chain links TRBV6-1 to TRBJ2-7, with D hard to call. Germline lookup yields CDR1 MNHNS and CDR2 SASEGT. The CDR3 is 15 residues long. V lost 6 bases and J 4 bases, leaving 19 bases between the germline ends. This chain's CDR3 is CASSVAPTAGYEQYF. CDR3 nucleotide sequence: TGTGCCAGCAGCGTCGCGCCAACCGCTGGGTACGAGCAGTACTTC.

The rearrangement joins TRBV9 to TRBJ2-1; 11 bases are a match to TRBD2. This CDR3 spans 14 amino acids. J was trimmed by 4 bases and V by 5 bases; bases with no gene match: 2. Germline V lookup: CDR1 SGDLS, CDR2 YYNGEE. CDR3 DNA sequence: TGTGCCAGCAGGGGGACTAGCGGTTACAATGAGCAGTTCTTC. It specifies CASRGTSGYNEQFF.

The chain links TRBV6-5 to TRBJ2-7; D assignment may be TRBD1 or TRBD2 (5 bases each). V gave up 4 bases and J gave up 0 bases, with 19 bases separating them. Germline V lookup: CDR1 MNHEY, CDR2 SVGAGI. There are 17 residues in the CDR3. DNA for the CDR3: TGTGCCAGCAGTTCCGGGGTCGGGAAGGGGTTCTCCTACGAGCAGTACTTC. Amino acid sequence: CASSSGVGKGFSYEQYF.

The J gene is TRBJ2-7, the V gene TRBV25-1; D unresolved. CDR3 length equals 15 residues. The ends were cut back, 3 bases at V and 0 bases at J, with 12 bases in the middle. Germline-derived CDR1 and CDR2 are MGHDK and SYGVNS. CDR3 residues: CASSDGTVVSYEQYF. The CDR3 region has the DNA TGTGCCAGCAGTGACGGAACGGTAGTCTCCTACGAGCAGTACTTC.

This clonotype was seen a handful of times. The rearrangement links TRBV5-5 to TRBJ1-2, with TRBD1 identical over 10 bases. The CDR3 spans 17 residues. Germline V gene sequence: CDR1 SGHKS, CDR2 YYEKEE (reference sequence). V lost 0 bases, J lost 4 bases, and 9 bases stayed unmatched. The CDR3 bases are TGTGCCAGCAGCTTGGTGATGTCGGGACAGGGGTTCTATGGCTACACCTTC. As protein: CASSLVMSGQGFYGYTF.

In its sample, this clonotype was seen a few times. This sequence joins TRBV12-3 or TRBV12-4 and TRBJ2-3; TRBD1 matches at 8 bases. This CDR3 has 15 amino acids. Trimming took 6 bases from V and 2 from J; bases not matched to a gene: 7. CDR3 protein: CASSQGQVNTDTQYF. DNA of the CDR3: TGTGCCAGCAGCCAGGGACAGGTGAACACAGATACGCAGTATTTT.

The J gene is TRBJ2-7, the V gene TRBV10-3, with D possibly called TRBD1 or TRBD2 (5 bases each). The V end was cut by 6 bases, the J end by 0 bases, with 12 bases between. Looked up from germline, CDR1 is ENHRY and CDR2 is SYGVKD. The CDR3 extends over 14 amino acids. The DNA for the CDR3 is TGTGCCATCAGGGGGACGGGGAGCTCCTACGAGCAGTACTTC. Residues: CAIRGTGSSYEQYF.

The rearrangement uses TRBV7-2 and TRBJ2-3; D is perhaps TRBD2 (7 bases). Deletions cut 6 bases from V and 2 bases from J, with 18 bases between. The germline CDR1 and CDR2 sequences are SGHTA and FQGNSA. This CDR3 contains 16 residues. CDR3: CASRSRGPKLTDTQYF. CDR3 DNA sequence: TGTGCCAGCAGATCGCGGGGGCCAAAACTCACAGATACGCAGTATTTT.

V usage is TRBV9 and J usage is TRBJ1-2, with TRBD1 matching over 8 bases. The CDR3 is 14 amino acids. Germline V lookup: CDR1 SGDLS, CDR2 YYNGEE. V lost 5 bases and J lost 0; bases outside the gene matches: 3. For the CDR3, the DNA is TGTGCCAGCAGTGGGACAGGATCTAACTATGGCTACACCTTC. This encodes CASSGTGSNYGYTF.

The rearrangement uses TRBV12-3 or TRBV12-4 and TRBJ1-4; 11 bases map to TRBD1. The V and J ends lost 3 bases and 8 bases, in that order; junction bases with no gene match: 5. The CDR3 consists of 15 residues. The CDR3 region has the DNA TGTGCCAGCAGTTTTTCCGGACAGGGGGCGGAAAAACTGTTTTTT. Translation gives CASSFSGQGAEKLFF.

This clonotype was detected ten times or more. The rearrangement joins TRBV7-2 to TRBJ1-1; no firm D call. Germline lookup yields CDR1 SGHTA and CDR2 FQGNSA. Trimming left V 4 bases short and J 7 bases short, with 10 bases between. The CDR3 spans 12 residues. CDR3 protein: CASSSRRGEAFF. In nucleotides, the CDR3 is TGTGCCAGCAGCTCCCGTCGGGGTGAAGCTTTCTTT.

The table lists this clonotype with a few counts. This chain connects TRBV7-2 to TRBJ2-6; D is unclear. The CDR3 runs 15 residues. In germline, CDR1 is SGHTA, CDR2 FQGNSA. Trimming left V 2 bases short and J 0 bases short, with 5 bases between. DNA for the CDR3: TGTGCCAGCAGCTTATTCCTCTCTGGGGCCAACGTCCTGACTTTC. This gives the protein CASSLFLSGANVLTF.

The chain couples TRBV6-5 to TRBJ2-7; D remains unclear. With 3 bases removed from V and 3 bases from J, the gap between germline ends came to 12 bases. Germline V gene sequence: CDR1 MNHEY, CDR2 SVGAGI. This CDR3 comprises 14 residues. The CDR3 region is CASSYSGLLYEQYF. CDR3 coding DNA: TGTGCCAGCAGTTATTCTGGGCTACTCTACGAGCAGTACTTC.

The V gene is TRBV5-6, the J gene TRBJ2-5; 9 nucleotides match TRBD1. TRBJ2-7 explains the end of the DNA better; the J call may be wrong. The germline V gene encodes CDR1 SGHDT and CDR2 YYEEEE. The CDR3 length is 15 residues. CDR3 sequence: CASSIPGQGPYEQYF. The CDR3 DNA reads as TGTGCCAGCAGCATACCGGGACAGGGTCCCTACGAGCAGTACTTC.

The chain joins TRBV9 to TRBJ2-5, with D possibly being TRBD1 (6 bases). The DNA end favors TRBJ2-7, so the J call may be wrong. Per germline, CDR1 SGDLS and CDR2 YYNGEE. The CDR3 runs 14 residues. The CDR3 is CASSVAPTGYEQYF. The DNA of the CDR3 is TGTGCCAGCAGCGTAGCCCCGACAGGATACGAGCAGTACTTC.

This chain uses TRBV6-2 or TRBV6-3 with TRBJ2-4; D might be TRBD1 (6 bases). The end of the DNA aligns better with TRBJ2-7, so the J call may be wrong. The CDR3 covers 15 residues. CDR1 MNHEY and CDR2 SVGEGT come from the germline V gene. DNA of the CDR3: TGTGCCAGCAGCCCGGTCCAGGGGCCTTCCTACGAGCAGTACTTC. Its translation: CASSPVQGPSYEQYF.

This chain joins TRBV5-1 and TRBJ1-2, with D perhaps matching TRBD1 (5 bases). The V gene lost 4 bases and the J gene lost 4 bases, with 11 bases spanning the gap. Germline V gene sequence: CDR1 SGHRS, CDR2 YFSETQ. The CDR3 is 13 residues long. CDR3 sequence: CASSHRDSYGYTF. The CDR3 DNA sequence: TGCGCCAGCAGCCACCGTGACAGCTATGGCTACACCTTC.

The genes are TRBV28 and TRBJ2-1; D is unclear. V lost 5 bases and J 1 base, leaving 9 bases between the germline ends. The germline gives CDR1 MDHEN, CDR2 SYDVKM. CDR3 length: 14 residues. The CDR3 is CASSRLGSYNEQFF. CDR3 DNA: TGTGCCAGCAGTCGACTCGGTTCCTACAATGAGCAGTTCTTC.

The V and J genes are TRBV5-4 and TRBJ2-2; 9 bases match TRBD1. V dropped 6 bases and J dropped 3; count of bases not matched to a gene: 9. This CDR3 comprises 16 residues. The germline CDR1 and CDR2 sequences are SGHNT and YYREEE (reference sequence). The CDR3 loop is CASNPGQGPDTGELFF. DNA of the CDR3: TGTGCCAGCAACCCCGGACAGGGGCCTGACACCGGGGAGCTGTTTTTT.

The J gene is TRBJ2-3, the V gene TRBV6-5; 7 bases are a match to TRBD1. The trim removed 5 bases at V and 4 bases at J, leaving 9 bases unmatched. The CDR3 spans 15 residues. Germline-derived CDR1 and CDR2 are MNHEY and SVGAGI. CDR3 sequence (DNA): TGTGCCAGCAGTCCAGCTTCCGACAGGGCAGATACGCAGTATTTT. Amino acids: CASSPASDRADTQYF.

There are a few counts of this clonotype. The rearrangement links TRBV10-3 to TRBJ1-2, with D hard to call. The CDR3 is made up of 12 amino acids. Trimming shortened V by 10 bases and J by 2 bases, and 11 bases separated the two germline ends. In germline, CDR1 is ENHRY, CDR2 SYGVKD. The chain's CDR3 is CATRPGNYGYTF. In DNA, the CDR3 is TGTGCCACCAGACCGGGGAACTATGGCTACACCTTC.

This chain connects TRBV6-2 or TRBV6-3 to TRBJ2-1; 7 nucleotides align to TRBD2. This CDR3 has 15 residues. Germline CDR1 and CDR2: MNHEY and SVGEGT. V was pared by 2 bases and J by 4 bases, with 5 bases of the junction left unmatched. The CDR3 loop is CASSYGASGYNEQFF. The CDR3 DNA reads as TGTGCCAGCAGTTACGGGGCTAGCGGTTACAATGAGCAGTTCTTC.

V gene TRBV20-1 combines with J gene TRBJ2-1; 14 nucleotides align to TRBD2. Losses at the gene ends were 3 bases for V and 6 bases for J; bases not matched to a gene: 7. This CDR3 has 16 residues. Per the germline V gene, CDR1 is DFQATT and CDR2 is SNEGSKA (reference sequence). CDR3: CSASRRLAGGLNEQFF. The CDR3 bases are TGCAGTGCTAGCCGTCGACTAGCGGGGGGGCTCAATGAGCAGTTCTTC.

Only a few counts were recorded for this clonotype. The rearrangement uses TRBV7-2 and TRBJ2-2; tentatively, D is TRBD1 (6 bases). The V gene lost 2 bases and the J gene lost 0 bases, with 7 bases spanning the gap. The CDR3 is made up of 15 amino acids. Germline V CDR1 and CDR2: SGHTA, FQGNSA. The CDR3: CASSLNRANTGELFF. For the CDR3, the DNA is TGTGCCAGCAGCTTAAACAGGGCGAACACCGGGGAGCTGTTTTTT.

This sequence joins TRBV20-1 and TRBJ2-3, with 16 bases aligning to TRBD2. V shed 4 bases, J shed 1 base, and the junction held 5 bases outside the gene matches. The CDR3 extends over 17 amino acids. The germline V gene encodes CDR1 DFQATT and CDR2 SNEGSKA (reference sequence). The CDR3 coding sequence is TGCAGTGCTACCTGGGGACTAGCGGGGGGGGGCACAGATACGCAGTATTTT. The encoded protein is CSATWGLAGGGTDTQYF.